This T cell receptor beta chain came from a study of T cells in Graves' hyperthyroidism and ophthalmopathy. What was amplified from RNA transcripts were TCR beta CDR3 regions. The TCR CDR3 was amplified in a first-round RT-PCR using the HTBI primer set. TCRdb re-called the multiplex PCR reads through MiXCR, storing one row per CDR3 protein. The sample gives about 680,000 distinct CDR3 sequences, roughly 32% of which show up once; around 31% is in the top ten. This clonotype was recorded many times. Its matching antigen is unknown. General study results and limits: Within blood appeared most thyroid clonotypes that had expanded above 0.001. Ophthalmopathy could be told apart from stable hyperthyroidism with a 13 V-J model.

V lost 5 bases to trimming and J lost 8 bases, with 15 bases between them. This CDR3 is 13 amino acids long. Hyperthyroidism patients were newly diagnosed, had disease duration under 2 months, and were aged 18 to 65 years. This chain links TRBV12-3 or TRBV12-4 with TRBJ1-2, with D tentatively TRBD1 (6 bases). The source of this sequence is a woman in her thirties or forties with Graves' hyperthyroidism. Sequenced sample: blood. For the CDR3, the DNA is TGTGCCAGCAGTCCTGGGGGGGCGGGGGGCTACACCTTC. This encodes CASSPGGAGGYTF.